This T cell receptor (beta chain) was sequenced in a study of T cell responses to AZD1222 COVID-19 vaccine. Study-wide results and limits: The study found Spike-specific TCR breadth and depth rose after two AZD1222 doses. The CD4 TCRs associated with vaccination extended across spike and predominated at 160-218 and 743-854.

CDR1 and CDR2 from the germline V gene are MNHEY and SVGAGI. This CDR3 region has 14 residues. V was trimmed by 7 bases and J by 0 bases, leaving 10 bases between them. Produced via immunoSEQ multiplex PCR; TCRdb's table is partial and in-frame only. The data hold about 130,000 clones, with 94% observed a single time. In the case of this clone: Its antigen is still unknown.

The sequences come from peripheral blood, collected on day 0 of AZD1222 vaccination. J is TRBJ1-3 and V is TRBV6-5; D unresolved. The source of this sequence is an adult in good health. CDR3 coding DNA: TGTGCCAGCATCGTCCAGTTCTCTGGAAACACCATATATTTT. It translates to CASIVQFSGNTIYF.